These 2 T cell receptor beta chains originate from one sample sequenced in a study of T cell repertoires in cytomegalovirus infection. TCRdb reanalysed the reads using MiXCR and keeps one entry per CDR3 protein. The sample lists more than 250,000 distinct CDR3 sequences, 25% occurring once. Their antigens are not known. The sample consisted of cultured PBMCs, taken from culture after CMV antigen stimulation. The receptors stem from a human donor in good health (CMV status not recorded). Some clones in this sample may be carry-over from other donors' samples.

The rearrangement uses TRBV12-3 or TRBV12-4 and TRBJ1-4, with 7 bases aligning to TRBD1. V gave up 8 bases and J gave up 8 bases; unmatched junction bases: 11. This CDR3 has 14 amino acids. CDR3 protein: CASASRAGGEKLFF. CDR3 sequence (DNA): TGTGCCAGCGCGAGTAGGGCAGGGGGGGAAAAACTGTTTTTT.

CDR3 amino acids: CASSFRAMAEQYF. The CDR3 coding sequence is TGCGCCAGCAGCTTTAGGGCCATGGCCGAGCAGTACTTC. The gene calls are TRBV5-1 and TRBJ2-7; D uncertain. This CDR3 has 13 amino acids. Between the trimmed V and J ends, which lost 2 bases and 6 bases, there was a span of 12 bases. Germline V gene sequence: CDR1 SGHRS, CDR2 YFSETQ.